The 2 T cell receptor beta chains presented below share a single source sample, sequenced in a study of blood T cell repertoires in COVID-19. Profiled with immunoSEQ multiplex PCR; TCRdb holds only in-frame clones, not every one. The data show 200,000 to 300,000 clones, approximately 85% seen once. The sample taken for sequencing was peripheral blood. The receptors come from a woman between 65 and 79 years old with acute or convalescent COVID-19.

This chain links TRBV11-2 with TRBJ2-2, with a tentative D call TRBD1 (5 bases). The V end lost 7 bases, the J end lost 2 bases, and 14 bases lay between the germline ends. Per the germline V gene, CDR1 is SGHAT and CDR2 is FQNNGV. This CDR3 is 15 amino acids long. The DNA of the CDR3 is TGTGCCAGCAACAAAGGGGCATATAACACCGGGGAGCTGTTTTTT. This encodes CASNKGAYNTGELFF.

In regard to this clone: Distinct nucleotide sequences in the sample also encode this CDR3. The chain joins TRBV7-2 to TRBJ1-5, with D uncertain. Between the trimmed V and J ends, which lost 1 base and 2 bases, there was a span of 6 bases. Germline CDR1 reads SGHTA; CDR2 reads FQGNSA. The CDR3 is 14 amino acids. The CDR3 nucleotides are TGTGCCAGCAGCTTAGGTCAGGGCAATCAGCCCCAGCATTTT. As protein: CASSLGQGNQPQHF.